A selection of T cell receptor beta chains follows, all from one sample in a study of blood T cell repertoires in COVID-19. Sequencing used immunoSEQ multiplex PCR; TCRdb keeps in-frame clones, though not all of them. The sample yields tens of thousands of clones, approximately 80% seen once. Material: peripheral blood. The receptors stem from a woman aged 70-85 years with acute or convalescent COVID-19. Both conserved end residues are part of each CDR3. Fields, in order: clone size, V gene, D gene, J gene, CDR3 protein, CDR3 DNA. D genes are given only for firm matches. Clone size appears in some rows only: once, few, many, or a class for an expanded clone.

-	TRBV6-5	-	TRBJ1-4	CASSPTATNEKLFF	TGTGCCAGCTCCCCGACAGCTACTAATGAAAAACTGTTTTTT
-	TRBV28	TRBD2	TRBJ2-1	CASSSLGVRLAGSYNEQFF	TGTGCCAGCAGTTCCCTTGGAGTGAGACTAGCGGGCTCCTACAATGAGCAGTTCTTC
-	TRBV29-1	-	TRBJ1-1	CSGGDTEAFF	TGCAGCGGCGGAGACACTGAAGCTTTCTTT
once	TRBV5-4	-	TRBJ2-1	CASSFSPDNEQFF	TGTGCCAGCAGCTTTAGTCCTGACAATGAGCAGTTCTTC
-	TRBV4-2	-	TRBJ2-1	CASSQDKDNYNEQFF	TGTGCCAGCAGCCAAGACAAGGACAATTACAATGAGCAGTTCTTC
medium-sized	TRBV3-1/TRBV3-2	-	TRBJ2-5	CASSQDFSKETQYF	TGTGCCAGCAGCCAAGATTTCTCTAAAGAGACCCAGTACTTC
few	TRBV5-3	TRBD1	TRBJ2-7	CARSWGTGGRDEQYF	TGTGCCAGAAGCTGGGGGACAGGGGGCCGGGACGAGCAGTACTTC
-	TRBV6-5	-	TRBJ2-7	CASSYSRGYEQYF	TGTGCCAGCAGTTACTCGAGAGGCTACGAGCAGTACTTC
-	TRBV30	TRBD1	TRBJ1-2	CAWSGMTGGVGYTF	TGTGCCTGGAGTGGGATGACAGGGGGCGTTGGCTACACCTTC
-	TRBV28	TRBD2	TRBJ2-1	CASSHPAGGFYNEQFF	TGTGCCAGCAGTCACCCAGCGGGAGGCTTCTACAATGAGCAGTTCTTC
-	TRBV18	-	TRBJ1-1	CASSPLAGETTEAFF	TGTGCCAGCTCACCACTGGCAGGGGAAACAACTGAAGCTTTCTTT
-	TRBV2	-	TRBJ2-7	CASTLREGREQYF	TGTGCCAGCACCTTACGGGAAGGTCGCGAGCAGTACTTC
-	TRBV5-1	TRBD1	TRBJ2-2	CASRHRGSQTGELFF	TGCGCCAGCAGACACAGGGGGAGTCAGACCGGGGAGCTGTTTTTT
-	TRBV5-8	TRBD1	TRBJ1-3	CASSLGTGAGNTIYF	TGTGCCAGCAGCTTAGGGACAGGGGCTGGAAACACCATATATTTT
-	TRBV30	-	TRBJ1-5	CAWSVKGGGWQPQHF	TGTGCCTGGAGTGTAAAGGGGGGGGGCTGGCAGCCCCAGCATTTT
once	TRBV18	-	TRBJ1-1	CASSPIAVQNTEAFF	TGTGCCAGCTCACCAATCGCAGTTCAGAACACTGAAGCTTTCTTT
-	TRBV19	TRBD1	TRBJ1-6	CASSIGQGKYNSPLHF	TGTGCCAGTAGTATTGGACAGGGGAAATATAATTCACCCCTCCACTTT
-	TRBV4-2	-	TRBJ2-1	CASSPTLSERYNEQFF	TGTGCCAGCAGCCCTACGCTAAGCGAGCGTTACAATGAGCAGTTCTTC
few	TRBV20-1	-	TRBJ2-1	CSASSDEQFF	TGCAGTGCTAGTAGCGATGAGCAGTTCTTC
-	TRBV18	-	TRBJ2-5	CASSPPIRETQYF	TGTGCCAGCTCACCACCGATTCGGGAGACCCAGTACTTC
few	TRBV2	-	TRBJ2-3	CASGQQGTDTQYF	TGTGCCAGCGGCCAACAGGGAACAGATACGCAGTATTTT
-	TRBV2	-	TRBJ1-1	CASTSEGTEAFF	TGTGCCAGCACCTCCGAGGGCACTGAAGCTTTCTTT
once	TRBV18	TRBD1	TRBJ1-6	CASSPRSPGQGTPLHF	TGTGCCAGCTCACCCAGGTCTCCGGGACAGGGGACACCCCTCCACTTT
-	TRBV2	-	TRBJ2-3	CASSDIGSSTDTQYF	TGTGCCAGCAGTGATATAGGTAGCAGCACAGATACGCAGTATTTT
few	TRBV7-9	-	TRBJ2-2	CASSLAGGRMVF	TGTGCCAGCAGCTTAGCTGGAGGGAGGATGGTTTTT
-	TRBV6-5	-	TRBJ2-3	CASKWGLTSTDTQYF	TGTGCCAGCAAGTGGGGCTTAACTAGCACAGATACGCAGTATTTT
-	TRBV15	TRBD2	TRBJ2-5	CATRGLAGIYQETQYF	TGTGCCACCCGGGGACTAGCGGGAATTTATCAGGAGACCCAGTACTTC